The subject of this entry is one T cell receptor beta chain. CDR1 and CDR2 (germline): SGHAT, FQNNGV. CDR3 length: 16 residues. V was shortened by 4 bases and J by 0 bases, with 14 bases between the two germline ends. RNA was extracted from bulk tissue without any cell sorting. Newly diagnosed lung cancer patients had thoracic surgery in China, August–late 2014, without prior chemotherapy. The library came from three nested PCR rounds adapted from ARM-PCR protocols. TCRdb analysed the multiplex PCR reads with MiXCR anew, one entry per CDR3 protein. The table lists approximately 79,000 distinct CDR3 sequences, 61% of them singletons. This sample was taken from a study of tumor and adjacent non-tumor tissue in lung cancer.

Sequencing was carried out using lung tumor tissue. This receptor was taken from a man between 65 and 85 years old with non-small cell lung cancer. This chain uses TRBV11-2 with TRBJ2-3, with TRBD1 as a possible D gene (6 bases). Here the CDR3 DNA reads TGTGCCAGCAGCTGTGACAGGACGGCTAGCACAGATACGCAGTATTTT. Translating it yields CASSCDRTASTDTQYF.